This T cell receptor (beta chain) derives from a study of blood T cells in healthy people across ages. Primers used in a second PCR of roughly 6 to 12 cycles were a sample-barcoded 5' primer and a J-beta primer mix. The template-switch adaptor was a 5' adaptor with 12 random nucleotides. It tagged each cDNA molecule. TCRdb redid the calling of the 5' RACE reads with MiXCR, one entry per CDR3 protein. The profile shows roughly 1.7 million distinct CDR3 sequences, roughly a third of them singletons. Germline CDR1 reads DFQATT; CDR2 reads SNEGSKA (reference sequence). The CDR3 covers 14 residues. Sequencing used blood. The clonotype originates from a woman aged 30 to 39 in good health. The chain has TRBV20-1 and TRBJ2-5; D may be TRBD2 (5 bases). Near its end, the DNA agrees better with TRBJ2-7, so the J call may be wrong. As DNA, the CDR3 is TGCAGTGCTAGCGAAGGATTGGCGGGTTACGAGCAGTACTTC. It is translated as CSASEGLAGYEQYF.